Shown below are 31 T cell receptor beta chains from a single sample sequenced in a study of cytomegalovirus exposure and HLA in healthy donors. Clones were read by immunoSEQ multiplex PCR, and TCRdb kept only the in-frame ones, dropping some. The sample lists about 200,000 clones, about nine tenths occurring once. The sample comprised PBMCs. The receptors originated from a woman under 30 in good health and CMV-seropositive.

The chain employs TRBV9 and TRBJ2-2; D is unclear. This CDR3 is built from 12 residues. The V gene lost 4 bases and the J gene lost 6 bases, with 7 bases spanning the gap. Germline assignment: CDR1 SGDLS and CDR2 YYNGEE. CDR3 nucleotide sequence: TGTGCCAGCAGCCTACTTCCCGGGGAGCTGTTTTTT. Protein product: CASSLLPGELFF.

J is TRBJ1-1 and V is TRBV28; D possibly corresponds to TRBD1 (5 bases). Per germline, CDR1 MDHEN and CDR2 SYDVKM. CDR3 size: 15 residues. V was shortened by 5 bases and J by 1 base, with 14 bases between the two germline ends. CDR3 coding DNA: TGTGCCAGCAGTACGACTGACAGAGCGAACACTGAAGCTTTCTTT. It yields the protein CASSTTDRANTEAFF.

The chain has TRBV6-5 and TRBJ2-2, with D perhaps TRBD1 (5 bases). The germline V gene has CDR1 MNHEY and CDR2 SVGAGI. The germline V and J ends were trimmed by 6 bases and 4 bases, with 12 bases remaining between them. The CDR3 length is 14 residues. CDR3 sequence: CASRADSSTGELFF. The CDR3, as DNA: TGTGCCAGCAGGGCTGACAGCTCCACCGGGGAGCTGTTTTTT.

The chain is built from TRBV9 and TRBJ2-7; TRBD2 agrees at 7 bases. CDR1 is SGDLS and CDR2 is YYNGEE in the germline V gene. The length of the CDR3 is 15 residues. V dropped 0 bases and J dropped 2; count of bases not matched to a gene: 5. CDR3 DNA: TGTGCCAGCAGCGTAGAGGGACTACCCGCCTACGAGCAGTACTTC. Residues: CASSVEGLPAYEQYF.

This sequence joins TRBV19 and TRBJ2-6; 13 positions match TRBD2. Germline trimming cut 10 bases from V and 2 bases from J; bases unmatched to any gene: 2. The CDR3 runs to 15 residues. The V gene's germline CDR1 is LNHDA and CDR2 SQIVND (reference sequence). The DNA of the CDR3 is TGTGCCACCGGACTAGCGGGAGCTGGGGCCAACGTCCTGACTTTC. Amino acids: CATGLAGAGANVLTF.

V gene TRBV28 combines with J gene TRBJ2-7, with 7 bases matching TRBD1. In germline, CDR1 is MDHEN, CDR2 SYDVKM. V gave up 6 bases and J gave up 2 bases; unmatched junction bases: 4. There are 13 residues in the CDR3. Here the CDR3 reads CASSRQGTYEQYF. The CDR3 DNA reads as TGTGCCAGCAGCAGACAGGGTACCTACGAGCAGTACTTC.

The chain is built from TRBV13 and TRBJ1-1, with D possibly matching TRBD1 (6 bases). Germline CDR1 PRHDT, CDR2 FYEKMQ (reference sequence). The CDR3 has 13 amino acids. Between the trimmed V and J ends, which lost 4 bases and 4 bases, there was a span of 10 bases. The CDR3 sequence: CASSSRGGTEAFF. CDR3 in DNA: TGTGCCAGCAGCTCAAGAGGGGGCACTGAAGCTTTCTTT.

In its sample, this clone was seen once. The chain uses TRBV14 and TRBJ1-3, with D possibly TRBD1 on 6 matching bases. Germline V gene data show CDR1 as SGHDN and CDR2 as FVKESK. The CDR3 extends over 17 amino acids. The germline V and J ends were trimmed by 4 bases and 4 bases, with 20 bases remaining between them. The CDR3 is CASSRTRTVGPGNTIYF. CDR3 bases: TGTGCCAGCAGCCGGACACGGACAGTGGGGCCGGGAAACACCATATATTTT.

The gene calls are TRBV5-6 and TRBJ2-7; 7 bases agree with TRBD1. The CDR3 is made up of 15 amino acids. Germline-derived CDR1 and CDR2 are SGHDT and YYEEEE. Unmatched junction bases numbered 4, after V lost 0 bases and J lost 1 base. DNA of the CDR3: TGTGCCAGCAGCTTGGCCTGGGACAGATCCTACGAGCAGTACTTC. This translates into CASSLAWDRSYEQYF.

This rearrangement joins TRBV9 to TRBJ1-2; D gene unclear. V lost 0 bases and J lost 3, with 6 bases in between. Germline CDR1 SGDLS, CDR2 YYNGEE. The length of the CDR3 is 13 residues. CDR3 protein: CASSVDKYYGYTF. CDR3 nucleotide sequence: TGTGCCAGCAGCGTAGACAAGTACTATGGCTACACCTTC. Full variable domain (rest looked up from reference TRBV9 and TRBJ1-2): DSGVTQTPKHLITATGQRVTLRCSPRSGDLSVYWYQQSLDQGLQFLIQYYNGEERAKGNILERFSAQQFPDLHSELNLSSLELGDSALYFCASSVDKYYGYTFGSGTRLTVV.

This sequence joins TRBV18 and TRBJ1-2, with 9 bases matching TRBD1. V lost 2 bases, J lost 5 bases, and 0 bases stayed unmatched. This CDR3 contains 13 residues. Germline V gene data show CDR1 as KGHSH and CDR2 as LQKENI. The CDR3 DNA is TGTGCCAGCTCACCAGGGACAGGGTATGGCTACACCTTC. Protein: CASSPGTGYGYTF.

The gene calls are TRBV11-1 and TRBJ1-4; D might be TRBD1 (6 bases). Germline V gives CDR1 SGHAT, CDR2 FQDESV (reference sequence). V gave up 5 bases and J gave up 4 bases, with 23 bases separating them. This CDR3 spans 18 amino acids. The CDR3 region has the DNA TGTGCCAGCAGCGATATATATGCTCCGGGACAAATTAATGAAAAACTGTTTTTT. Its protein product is CASSDIYAPGQINEKLFF.

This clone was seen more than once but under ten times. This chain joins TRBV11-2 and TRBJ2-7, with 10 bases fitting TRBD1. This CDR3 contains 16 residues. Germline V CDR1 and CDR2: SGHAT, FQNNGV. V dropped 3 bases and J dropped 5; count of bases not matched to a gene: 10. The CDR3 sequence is CASSFLAGQGPHEQYF. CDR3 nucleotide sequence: TGTGCCAGCAGCTTCCTGGCGGGACAGGGGCCCCACGAGCAGTACTTC.

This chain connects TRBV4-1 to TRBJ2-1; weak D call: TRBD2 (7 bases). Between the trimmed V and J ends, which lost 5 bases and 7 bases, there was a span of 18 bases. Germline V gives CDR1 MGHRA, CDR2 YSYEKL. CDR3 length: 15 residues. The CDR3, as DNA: TGCGCCAGCAGCTTCCGAGCGGGACAAAGGAATGAGCAGTTCTTC. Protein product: CASSFRAGQRNEQFF.

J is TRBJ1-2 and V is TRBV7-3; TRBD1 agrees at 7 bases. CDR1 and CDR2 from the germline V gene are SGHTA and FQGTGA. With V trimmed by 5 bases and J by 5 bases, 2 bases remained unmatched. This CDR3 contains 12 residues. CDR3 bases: TGTGCCAGCAGCATGACAGGGTATGGCTACACCTTC. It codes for CASSMTGYGYTF.

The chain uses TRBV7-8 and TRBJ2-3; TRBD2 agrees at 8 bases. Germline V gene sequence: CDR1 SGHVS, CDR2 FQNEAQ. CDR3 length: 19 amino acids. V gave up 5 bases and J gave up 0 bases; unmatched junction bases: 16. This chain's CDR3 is CASSPRSGGSLVSTDTQYF. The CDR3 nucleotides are TGTGCCAGCAGCCCCAGGAGCGGGGGCTCCTTGGTCAGCACAGATACGCAGTATTTT.

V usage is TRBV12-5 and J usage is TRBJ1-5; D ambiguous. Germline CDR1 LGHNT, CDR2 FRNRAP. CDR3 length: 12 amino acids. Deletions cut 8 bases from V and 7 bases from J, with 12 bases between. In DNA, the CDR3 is TGTGCTAGTACCCAGCCTAGGCAGCCCCAGCATTTT. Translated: CASTQPRQPQHF.

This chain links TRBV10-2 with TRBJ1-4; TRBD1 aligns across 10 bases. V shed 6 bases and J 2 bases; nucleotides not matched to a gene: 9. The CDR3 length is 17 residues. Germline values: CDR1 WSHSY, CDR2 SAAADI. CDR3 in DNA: TGCGCCAGCAGCCGGGACAGGGGCGGAGGGACTAATGAAAAACTGTTTTTT. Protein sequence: CASSRDRGGGTNEKLFF.

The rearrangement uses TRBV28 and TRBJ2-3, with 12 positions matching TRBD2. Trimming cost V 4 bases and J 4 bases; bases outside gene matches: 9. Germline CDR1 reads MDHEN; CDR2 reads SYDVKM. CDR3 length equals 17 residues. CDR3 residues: CASSSSGRARISDTQYF. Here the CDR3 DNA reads TGTGCCAGCAGTTCTAGCGGGAGGGCCCGGATATCAGATACGCAGTATTTT.

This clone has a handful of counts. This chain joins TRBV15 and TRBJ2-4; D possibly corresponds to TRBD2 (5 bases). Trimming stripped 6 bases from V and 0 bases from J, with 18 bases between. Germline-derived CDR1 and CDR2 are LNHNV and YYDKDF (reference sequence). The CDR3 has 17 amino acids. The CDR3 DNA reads TGTGCCACCAGAGTCTCCCCAGCGGCGTTAGCCAAAAACATTCAGTACTTC. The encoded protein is CATRVSPAALAKNIQYF.

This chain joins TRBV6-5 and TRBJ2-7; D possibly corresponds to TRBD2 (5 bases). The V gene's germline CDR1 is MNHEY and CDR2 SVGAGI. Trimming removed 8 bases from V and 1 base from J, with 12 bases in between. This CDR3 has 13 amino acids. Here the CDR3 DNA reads TGTGCCAGCGGTAACGGGAAATCCTACGAGCAGTACTTC. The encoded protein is CASGNGKSYEQYF.

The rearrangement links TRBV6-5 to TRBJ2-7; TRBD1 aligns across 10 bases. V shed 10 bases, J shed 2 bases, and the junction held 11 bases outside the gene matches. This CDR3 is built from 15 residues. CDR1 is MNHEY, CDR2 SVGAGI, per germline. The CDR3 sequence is CATIKTGTGAYEQYF. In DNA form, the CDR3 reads TGTGCCACCATAAAAACCGGGACAGGGGCCTACGAGCAGTACTTC.

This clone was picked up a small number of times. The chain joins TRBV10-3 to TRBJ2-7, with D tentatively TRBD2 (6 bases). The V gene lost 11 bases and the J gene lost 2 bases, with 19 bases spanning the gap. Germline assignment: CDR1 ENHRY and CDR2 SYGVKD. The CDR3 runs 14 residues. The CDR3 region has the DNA TGTGCCGTCTCTGCGGGGCAGGTAACCTACGAGCAGTACTTC. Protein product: CAVSAGQVTYEQYF.

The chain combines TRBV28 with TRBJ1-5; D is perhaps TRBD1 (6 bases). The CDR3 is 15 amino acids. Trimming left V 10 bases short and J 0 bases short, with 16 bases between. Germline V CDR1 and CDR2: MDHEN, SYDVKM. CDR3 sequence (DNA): TGTGCCACCCGGGGGGGACACTATAGCAATCAGCCCCAGCATTTT. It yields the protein CATRGGHYSNQPQHF.

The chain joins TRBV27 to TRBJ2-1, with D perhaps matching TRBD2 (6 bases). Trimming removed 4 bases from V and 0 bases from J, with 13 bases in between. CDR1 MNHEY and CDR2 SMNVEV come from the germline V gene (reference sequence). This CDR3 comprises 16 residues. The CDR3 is CASSSPTSNSYNEQFF. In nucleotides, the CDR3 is TGTGCCAGCAGTTCCCCGACTAGTAACTCCTACAATGAGCAGTTCTTC.

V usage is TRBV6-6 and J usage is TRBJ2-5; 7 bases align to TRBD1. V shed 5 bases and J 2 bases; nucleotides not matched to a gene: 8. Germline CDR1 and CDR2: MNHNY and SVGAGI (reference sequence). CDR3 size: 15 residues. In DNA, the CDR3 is TGTGCCAGCAGTCCGGACAGGCGGAGGCAAGAGACCCAGTACTTC. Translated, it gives CASSPDRRRQETQYF.

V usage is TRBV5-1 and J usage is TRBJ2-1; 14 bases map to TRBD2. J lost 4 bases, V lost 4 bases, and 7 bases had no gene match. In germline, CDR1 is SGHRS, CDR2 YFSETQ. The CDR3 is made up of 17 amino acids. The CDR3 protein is CASSGGLAGVSYNEQFF. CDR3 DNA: TGCGCCAGCAGCGGGGGACTAGCGGGAGTTTCTTACAATGAGCAGTTCTTC.

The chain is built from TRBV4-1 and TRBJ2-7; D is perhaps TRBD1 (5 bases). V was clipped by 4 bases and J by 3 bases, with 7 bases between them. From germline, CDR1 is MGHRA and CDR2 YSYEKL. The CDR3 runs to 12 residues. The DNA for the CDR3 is TGCGCCAGCAGCCGAACAGGCTACGAGCAGTACTTC. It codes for CASSRTGYEQYF.

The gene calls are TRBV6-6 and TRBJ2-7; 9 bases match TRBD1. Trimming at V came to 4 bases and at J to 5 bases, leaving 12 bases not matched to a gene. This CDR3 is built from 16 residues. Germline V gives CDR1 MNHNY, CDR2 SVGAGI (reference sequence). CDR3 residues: CASSSVGTGPIHEQYF. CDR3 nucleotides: TGTGCCAGCAGTTCCGTCGGGACAGGGCCTATCCACGAGCAGTACTTC.

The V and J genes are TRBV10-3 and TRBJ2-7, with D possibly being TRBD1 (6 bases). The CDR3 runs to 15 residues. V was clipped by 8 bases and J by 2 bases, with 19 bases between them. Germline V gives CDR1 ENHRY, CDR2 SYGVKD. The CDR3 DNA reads TGTGCCATCGGCGCAGTGACAGGCGACCCCTACGAGCAGTACTTC. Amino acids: CAIGAVTGDPYEQYF.

The CDR3 loop reads CASSQDRGHGELFF. The CDR3 DNA is TGCGCCAGCAGCCAAGACAGGGGCCACGGGGAGCTGTTTTTT. The chain has TRBV4-1 and TRBJ2-2; possibly TRBD1 for D (6 bases). Germline V gene data show CDR1 as MGHRA and CDR2 as YSYEKL. V lost 0 bases and J 7 bases, leaving 9 bases between the germline ends. CDR3 length equals 14 residues.